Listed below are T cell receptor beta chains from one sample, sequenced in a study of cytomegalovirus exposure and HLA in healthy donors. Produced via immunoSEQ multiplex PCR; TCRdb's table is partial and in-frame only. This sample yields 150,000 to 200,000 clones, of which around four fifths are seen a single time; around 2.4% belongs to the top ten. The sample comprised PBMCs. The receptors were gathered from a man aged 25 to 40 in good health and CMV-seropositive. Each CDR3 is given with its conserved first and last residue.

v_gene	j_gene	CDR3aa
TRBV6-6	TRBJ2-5	CASNYGTGQLKTQYF
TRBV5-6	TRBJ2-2	CASSSGGTGELFF
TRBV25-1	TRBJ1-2	CASSDPGNYGYTF
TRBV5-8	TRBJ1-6	CASSFQGRESPLHF
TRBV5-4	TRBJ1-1	CASSTGGQAFF
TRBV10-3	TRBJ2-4	CAISAGLAGGPRDIQYF
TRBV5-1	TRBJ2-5	CASSLAGGTSQETQYF
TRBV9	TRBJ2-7	CASSVSTGNYEQYF
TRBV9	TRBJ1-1	CASSVYPDGTMNTEAFF
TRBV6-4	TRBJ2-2	CASIPLGQLFSPRGGELFF
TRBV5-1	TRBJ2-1	CASSSGTSGGHEQFF
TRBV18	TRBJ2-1	CASSLLAAGGNEQFF
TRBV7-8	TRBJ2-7	CASSPRQGPYEQYF
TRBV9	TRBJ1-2	CASSEGGDYGYTF
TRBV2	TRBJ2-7	CASSLDRGADEQYF
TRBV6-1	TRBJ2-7	CASSVFSGGALYEQYF
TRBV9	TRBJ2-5	CASSVGSSRNQETQYF
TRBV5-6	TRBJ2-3	CASSLEGEGYTDTQYF
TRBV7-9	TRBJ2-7	CASTRQGPSYEQYF
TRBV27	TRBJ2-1	CASSFLPSSYNEQFF
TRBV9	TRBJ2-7	CASSVALAGGEQYF
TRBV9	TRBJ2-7	CASSVEPGDGEQYF
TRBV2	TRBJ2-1	CASSEVAGGSNEQFF
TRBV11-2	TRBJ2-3	CASSPAGLADTQYF
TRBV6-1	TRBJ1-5	CASSEADFGLSTSQPQHF
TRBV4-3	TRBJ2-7	CASSQGIYDRESYEQYF
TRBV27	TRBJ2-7	CASSFSGRYYEQYF
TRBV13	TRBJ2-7	CASSKQGHSPPYEQYF
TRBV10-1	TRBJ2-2	CASSDTNTGELFF
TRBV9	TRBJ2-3	CASSVRGGGDTQYF
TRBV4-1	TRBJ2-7	CASSLIRTGIYEQYF